This TCR beta chain was recorded in a study of OX40 agonist ivuxolimab in advanced cancers. This CDR3 is built from 15 residues. Germline CDR1 reads SGHTA; CDR2 reads FQGNSA. The V and J ends lost 3 bases and 3 bases respectively, with 14 bases between them. TCRdb keeps only in-frame clones here, not all; method: immunoSEQ multiplex PCR. The sample carries fewer than 45,000 clones, 65% to 85% recorded once. The sample consisted of CD4+ or CD8+ T cells sorted from blood, taken in a trial of the OX40 agonist ivuxolimab. This sequence originates from an adult with an advanced solid tumor such as melanoma, head and neck, liver or kidney cancer. This chain joins TRBV7-2 and TRBJ1-1; D gene unclear. The chain's CDR3 is CASSFSRVGDTEAFF. DNA of the CDR3: TGTGCCAGCAGCTTTTCACGGGTCGGGGACACTGAAGCTTTCTTT.